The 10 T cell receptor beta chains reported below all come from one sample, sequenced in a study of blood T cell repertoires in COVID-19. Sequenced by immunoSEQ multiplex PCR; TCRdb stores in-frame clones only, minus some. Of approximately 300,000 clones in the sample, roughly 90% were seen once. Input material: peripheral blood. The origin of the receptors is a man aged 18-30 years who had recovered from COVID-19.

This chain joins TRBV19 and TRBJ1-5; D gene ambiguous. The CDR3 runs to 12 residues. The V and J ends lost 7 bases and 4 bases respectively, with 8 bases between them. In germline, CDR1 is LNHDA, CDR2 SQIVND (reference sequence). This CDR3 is CASTYLNQPQHF. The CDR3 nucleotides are TGTGCCAGTACATACTTAAATCAGCCCCAGCATTTT.

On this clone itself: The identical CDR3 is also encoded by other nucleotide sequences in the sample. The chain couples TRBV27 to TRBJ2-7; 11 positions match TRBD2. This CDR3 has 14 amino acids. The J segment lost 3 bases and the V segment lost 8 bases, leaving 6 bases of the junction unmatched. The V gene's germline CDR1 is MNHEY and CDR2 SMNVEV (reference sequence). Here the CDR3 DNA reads TGTGCCAGCTCCTCCGGGACTAGCGGCTACGAGCAGTACTTC. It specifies CASSSGTSGYEQYF.

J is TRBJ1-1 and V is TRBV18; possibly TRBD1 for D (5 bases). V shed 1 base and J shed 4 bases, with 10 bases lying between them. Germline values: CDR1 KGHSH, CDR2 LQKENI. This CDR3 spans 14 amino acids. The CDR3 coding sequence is TGTGCCAGCTCACCACGTAGGGGCGCCACTGAAGCTTTCTTT. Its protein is CASSPRRGATEAFF.

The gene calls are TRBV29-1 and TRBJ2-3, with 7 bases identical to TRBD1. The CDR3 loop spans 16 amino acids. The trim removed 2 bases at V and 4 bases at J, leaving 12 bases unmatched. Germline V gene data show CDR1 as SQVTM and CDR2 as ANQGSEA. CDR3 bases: TGCAGCGTTGAACCTATCTCCGAAGGGGGCGCAGATACGCAGTATTTT. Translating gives CSVEPISEGGADTQYF.

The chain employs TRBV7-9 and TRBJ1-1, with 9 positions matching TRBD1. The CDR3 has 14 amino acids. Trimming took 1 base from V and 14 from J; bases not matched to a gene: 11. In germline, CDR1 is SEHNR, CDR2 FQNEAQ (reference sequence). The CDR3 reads CASSLGDRASPLFF. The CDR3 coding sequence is TGTGCCAGCAGCTTAGGGGACAGGGCCTCTCCTTTATTCTTT.

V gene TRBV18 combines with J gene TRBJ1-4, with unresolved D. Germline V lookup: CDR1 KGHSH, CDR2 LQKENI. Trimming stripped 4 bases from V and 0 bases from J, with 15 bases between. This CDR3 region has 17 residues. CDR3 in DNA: TGTGCCAGCTCACAAGCCTCGGGGAGTGCAACTAATGAAAAACTGTTTTTT. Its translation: CASSQASGSATNEKLFF.

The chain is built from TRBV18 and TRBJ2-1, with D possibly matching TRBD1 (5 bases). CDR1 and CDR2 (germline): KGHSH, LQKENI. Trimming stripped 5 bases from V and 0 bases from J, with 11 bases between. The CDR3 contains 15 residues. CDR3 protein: CASSSQGYSYNEQFF. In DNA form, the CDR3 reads TGTGCCAGCTCATCCCAGGGATACTCCTACAATGAGCAGTTCTTC. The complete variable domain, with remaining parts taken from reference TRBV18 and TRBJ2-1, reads NAGVMQNPRHLVRRRGQEARLRCSPMKGHSHVYWYRQLPEEGLKFMVYLQKENIIDESGMPKERFSAEFPKEGPSILRIQQVVRGDSAAYFCASSSQGYSYNEQFFGPGTRLTVL.

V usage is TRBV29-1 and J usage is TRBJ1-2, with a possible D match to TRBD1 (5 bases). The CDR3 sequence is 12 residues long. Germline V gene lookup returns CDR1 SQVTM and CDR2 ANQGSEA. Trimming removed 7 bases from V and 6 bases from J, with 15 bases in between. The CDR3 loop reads CSASPSGNGYTF. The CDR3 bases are TGCAGCGCCAGCCCCTCAGGGAATGGCTACACCTTC. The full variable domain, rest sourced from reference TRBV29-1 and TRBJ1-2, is SAVISQKPSRDICQRGTSLTIQCQVDSQVTMMFWYRQQPGQSLTLIATANQGSEATYESGFVIDKFPISRPNLTFSTLTVSNMSPEDSSIYLCSASPSGNGYTFGSGTRLTVV.

The DNA for the CDR3 is TGTGCCAGCAGACCCCGACTAGCCGAGCAGTTCTTC. Translation: CASRPRLAEQFF. The chain uses TRBV12-3 or TRBV12-4 and TRBJ2-1; TRBD2 matches 7 bases. The CDR3 loop spans 12 amino acids. Unmatched junction bases numbered 6, after V lost 6 bases and J lost 10 bases.

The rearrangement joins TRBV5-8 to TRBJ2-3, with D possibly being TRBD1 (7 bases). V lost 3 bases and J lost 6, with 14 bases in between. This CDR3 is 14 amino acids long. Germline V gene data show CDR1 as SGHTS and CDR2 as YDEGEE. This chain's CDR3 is CASSSRAGGDTQYF. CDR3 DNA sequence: TGTGCCAGCAGCTCCAGGGCAGGGGGGGATACGCAGTATTTT.